The next 19 T cell receptor beta chains were all read from a single sample in a study of cytotoxic CD8 clonotypes in ibrutinib-treated CLL. Data came from immunoSEQ multiplex PCR; TCRdb stores just in-frame clones and leaves some out. The sample consists of approximately 100,000 clones, around 73% of them appearing once. The sample was PBMCs, taken after 12 months of ibrutinib treatment. Source of these receptors: a human donor with chronic lymphocytic leukemia.

The V call is TRBV5-1, the J call TRBJ1-5, with D uncertain. Deletions cut 2 bases from V and 0 bases from J, with 9 bases between. This CDR3 is built from 15 residues. Germline loops: CDR1 SGHRS, CDR2 YFSETQ. The CDR3 region has the DNA TGCGCCAGCAGCTTAGAAGGGCATAGCAATCAGCCCCAGCATTTT. It translates to CASSLEGHSNQPQHF.

The chain has TRBV7-8 and TRBJ2-1, with 8 bases that match TRBD2. From germline, CDR1 is SGHVS and CDR2 FQNEAQ. The CDR3 is 15 residues long. Losses at the gene ends were 5 bases for V and 10 bases for J; bases not matched to a gene: 13. The DNA for the CDR3 is TGTGCCAGCAGCCCCTTAGCGGGGACGGGTGGGGAGCAGTTCTTC. This codes for CASSPLAGTGGEQFF.

At least ten counts were recorded for this clone. The chain is built from TRBV9 and TRBJ2-3; 9 nucleotides agree with TRBD1. Germline V gene lookup returns CDR1 SGDLS and CDR2 YYNGEE. V lost 2 bases and J lost 4; bases outside the gene matches: 8. The CDR3 is 16 amino acids. For the CDR3, the DNA is TGTGCCAGCAGCGTCGCCACAGGGGGCGCGGCAGATACGCAGTATTTT. This sequence encodes CASSVATGGAADTQYF. Filled out from reference TRBV9 and TRBJ2-3, the complete variable domain reads DSGVTQTPKHLITATGQRVTLRCSPRSGDLSVYWYQQSLDQGLQFLIQYYNGEERAKGNILERFSAQQFPDLHSELNLSSLELGDSALYFCASSVATGGAADTQYFGPGTRLTVL.

V gene TRBV19 combines with J gene TRBJ1-5, with 8 nucleotides matching TRBD1. Trimming removed 5 bases from V and 7 bases from J; junction bases left unmatched: 10. CDR1 is LNHDA, CDR2 SQIVND, per germline (reference sequence). The CDR3 runs to 15 residues. The CDR3 DNA follows: TGTGCCAGTAGTTTAGGACAGGGAAGGAAGCAGCCCCAGCATTTT. It specifies CASSLGQGRKQPQHF.

J is TRBJ2-5 and V is TRBV6-7; the D gene could be TRBD1 or TRBD2 (6 bases each). TRBV6-7 is an ORF; its function is uncertain. The CDR3 covers 15 residues. V lost 8 bases to trimming and J lost 5 bases, with 21 bases between them. CDR3 sequence: CASDIEGGPGETQYF. The CDR3 nucleotides read TGTGCCAGCGATATCGAAGGGGGGCCGGGGGAGACCCAGTACTTC.

This chain links TRBV27 with TRBJ1-5; D is perhaps TRBD1 (5 bases). The CDR3 is made up of 14 amino acids. V lost 6 bases, J lost 1 base, and 10 bases lay in between. CDR1 MNHEY and CDR2 SMNVEV come from the germline V gene (reference sequence). DNA for the CDR3: TGTGCCAGCAGATCGGGGCAGAGCAATCAGCCCCAGCATTTT. Translated: CASRSGQSNQPQHF.

The chain links TRBV2 to TRBJ2-2, with TRBD1 identical over 8 bases. Germline CDR1 SNHLY, CDR2 FYNNEI. The CDR3 is 14 amino acids. Trimming cost V 8 bases and J 3 bases; bases outside gene matches: 5. For the CDR3, the DNA is TGTGCCAGCGGAAAGGGACAGGACACCGGGGAGCTGTTTTTT. This encodes CASGKGQDTGELFF.

This clone appeared a few times. This chain joins TRBV7-2 and TRBJ2-1, with D hard to call. The CDR3 runs to 11 residues. The germline V gene has CDR1 SGHTA and CDR2 FQGNSA. Trimming stripped 5 bases from V and 2 bases from J, with 1 base between. CDR3 in DNA: TGTGCCAGCAGCCCCTACAATGAGCAGTTCTTC. Protein: CASSPYNEQFF.

This sequence joins TRBV7-2 and TRBJ1-4, with D possibly TRBD1 on 5 matching bases. V was trimmed by 2 bases and J by 7 bases, leaving 17 bases between them. This CDR3 has 16 residues. Germline-derived CDR1 and CDR2 are SGHTA and FQGNSA. As DNA, the CDR3 is TGTGCCAGCAGCTTATTTCGAGCCAGGGCGGGTGAAAAACTGTTTTTT. Translating it yields CASSLFRARAGEKLFF.

V gene TRBV5-4 combines with J gene TRBJ2-5; 8 bases line up with TRBD1. The CDR3 is 14 residues long. With 1 base clipped from V and 3 bases from J, the junction kept 2 bases outside the gene matches. Germline-derived CDR1 and CDR2 are SGHNT and YYREEE (reference sequence). The CDR3 here is CASSLTGQEETQYF. The CDR3 coding sequence is TGTGCCAGCAGCTTGACGGGACAGGAAGAGACCCAGTACTTC.

This clone was counted only a few times. This chain's CDR3 is CASSLGQGGQYF. CDR3 coding DNA: TGTGCCAGCAGCTTAGGGCAGGGTGGGCAGTATTTT. The chain couples TRBV7-2 to TRBJ2-3; possibly TRBD1 for D (5 bases). The CDR3 runs to 12 residues. Germline V CDR1 and CDR2: SGHTA, FQGNSA. V lost 1 base and J lost 11, with 10 bases in between.

The rearrangement uses TRBV28 and TRBJ1-2; D perhaps matches TRBD1 (6 bases). The CDR3 totals 13 residues. The V end was cut by 6 bases, the J end by 2 bases, with 10 bases between. CDR1 MDHEN and CDR2 SYDVKM come from the germline V gene. In DNA, the CDR3 is TGTGCCAGCAGGGGGGGACAAAACTATGGCTACACCTTC. It encodes CASRGGQNYGYTF.

The rearrangement uses TRBV29-1 and TRBJ1-1; D call uncertain. This CDR3 comprises 8 residues. Germline loops: CDR1 SQVTM, CDR2 ANQGSEA. The CDR3 protein is CSDHEAFF. CDR3 coding DNA: TGCAGTGATCATGAAGCTTTCTTT.

The chain employs TRBV28 and TRBJ2-1, with 10 bases fitting TRBD2. Trimming cost V 5 bases and J 3 bases; bases outside gene matches: 7. Germline CDR1 MDHEN, CDR2 SYDVKM. This CDR3 is 16 amino acids long. The CDR3 region is CASSPLGTSVYNEQFF. The CDR3 DNA reads TGTGCCAGCAGTCCCCTCGGGACTAGCGTCTACAATGAGCAGTTCTTC. The whole variable domain, remainder taken from reference TRBV28 and TRBJ2-1, is DVKVTQSSRYLVKRTGEKVFLECVQDMDHENMFWYRQDPGLGLRLIYFSYDVKMKEKGDIPEGYSVSREKKERFSLILESASTNQTSMYLCASSPLGTSVYNEQFFGPGTRLTVL.

The J gene is TRBJ1-3, the V gene TRBV30; D is possibly TRBD1 (6 bases). This CDR3 is built from 15 residues. V was shortened by 1 base and J by 0 bases, with 10 bases between the two germline ends. Germline V gives CDR1 GTSNPN, CDR2 SVGIG (reference sequence). The CDR3 region is CAWSDGGHSGNTIYF. CDR3 coding DNA: TGTGCCTGGAGTGACGGGGGGCACTCTGGAAACACCATATATTTT.

V gene TRBV7-9 combines with J gene TRBJ1-4; possibly TRBD1 for D (5 bases). From germline, CDR1 is SEHNR and CDR2 FQNEAQ (reference sequence). V was clipped by 5 bases and J by 4 bases, with 14 bases between them. The CDR3 has 15 amino acids. CDR3 sequence: CASSVWGEDNEKLFF. CDR3 DNA sequence: TGTGCCAGCAGCGTTTGGGGGGAAGATAATGAAAAACTGTTTTTT.

The chain couples TRBV5-6 to TRBJ2-3; 7 bases agree with TRBD2. CDR3 length: 15 amino acids. J gave up 2 bases and V 3 bases, and 6 bases lay outside the gene matches. Germline CDR1 reads SGHDT; CDR2 reads YYEEEE. The CDR3 is CASSSRLAYTDTQYF. The CDR3 DNA is TGTGCCAGCAGCTCTAGACTAGCATACACAGATACGCAGTATTTT.

The chain carries TRBV6-1 and TRBJ1-4; D call uncertain. Germline-derived CDR1 and CDR2 are MNHNS and SASEGT. The V and J ends lost 7 bases and 4 bases respectively, with 13 bases between them. The CDR3 is 14 residues long. DNA of the CDR3: TGTGCCAGCACGTCCATCAGTGTTAATGAAAAACTGTTTTTT. Amino acid sequence: CASTSISVNEKLFF.

This clone was seen a few times. This chain uses TRBV4-2 with TRBJ2-1; 10 nucleotides agree with TRBD2. This CDR3 has 16 residues. Germline trimming cut 4 bases from V and 2 bases from J; bases unmatched to any gene: 5. Looked up from germline, CDR1 is LGHNA and CDR2 is YNFKEQ. CDR3 amino acids: CASSRITSGAYNEQFF. The CDR3 DNA reads as TGTGCCAGCAGCCGGATTACTAGCGGGGCCTACAATGAGCAGTTCTTC.